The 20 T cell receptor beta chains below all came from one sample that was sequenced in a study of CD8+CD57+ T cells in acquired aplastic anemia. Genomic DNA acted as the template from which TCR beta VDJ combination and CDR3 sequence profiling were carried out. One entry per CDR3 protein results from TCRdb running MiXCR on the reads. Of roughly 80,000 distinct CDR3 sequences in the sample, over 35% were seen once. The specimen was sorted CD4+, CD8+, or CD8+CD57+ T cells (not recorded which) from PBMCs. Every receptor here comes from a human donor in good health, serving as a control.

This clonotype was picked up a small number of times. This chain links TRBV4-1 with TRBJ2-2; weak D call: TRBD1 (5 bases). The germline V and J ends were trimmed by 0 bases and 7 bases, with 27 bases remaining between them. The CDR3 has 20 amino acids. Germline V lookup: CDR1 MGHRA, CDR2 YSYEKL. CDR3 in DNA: TGCGCCAGCAGCCAAGAACGGCTTCGAACAGCCCTCGCTCAGGGCGGGGAGCTGTTTTTT. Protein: CASSQERLRTALAQGGELFF.

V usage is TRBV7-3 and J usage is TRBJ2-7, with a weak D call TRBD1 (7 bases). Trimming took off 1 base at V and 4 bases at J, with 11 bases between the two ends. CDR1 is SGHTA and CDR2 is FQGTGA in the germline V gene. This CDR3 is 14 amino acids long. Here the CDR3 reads CASSLRPGGYEQYF. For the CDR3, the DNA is TGTGCCAGCAGCTTAAGGCCAGGGGGGTACGAGCAGTACTTC. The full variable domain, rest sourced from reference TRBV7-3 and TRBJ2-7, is GAGVSQTPSNKVTEKGKYVELRCDPISGHTALYWYRQSLGQGPEFLIYFQGTGAADDSGLPNDRFFAVRPEGSVSTLKIQRTERGDSAVYLCASSLRPGGYEQYFGPGTRLTVT.

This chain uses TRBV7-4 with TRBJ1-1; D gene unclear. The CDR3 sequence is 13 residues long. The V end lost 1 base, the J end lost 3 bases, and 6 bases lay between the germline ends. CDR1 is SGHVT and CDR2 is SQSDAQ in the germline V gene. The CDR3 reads CASSLGLDTEAFF. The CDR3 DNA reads TGTGCCAGCAGCTTAGGGCTTGACACTGAAGCTTTCTTT. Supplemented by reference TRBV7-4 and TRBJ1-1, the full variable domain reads GAGVSQSPRYKVAKRGRDVALRCDSISGHVTLYWYRQTLGQGSEVLTYSQSDAQRDKSGRPSGRFSAERPERSVSTLKIQRTEQGDSAVYLCASSLGLDTEAFFGQGTRLTVV.

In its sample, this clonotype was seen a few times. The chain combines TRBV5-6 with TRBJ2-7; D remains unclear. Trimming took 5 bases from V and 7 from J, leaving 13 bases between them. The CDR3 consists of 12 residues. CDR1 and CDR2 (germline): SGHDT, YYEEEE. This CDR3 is CASSLAKEEQYF. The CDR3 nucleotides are TGTGCCAGCAGTTTAGCCAAGGAGGAGCAGTACTTC.

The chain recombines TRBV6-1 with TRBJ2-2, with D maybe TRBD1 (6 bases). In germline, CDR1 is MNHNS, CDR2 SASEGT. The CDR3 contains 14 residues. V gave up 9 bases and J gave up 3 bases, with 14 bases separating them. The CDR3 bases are TGTGCCAGTGTGGGCAGGGGTGACACCGGGGAGCTGTTTTTT. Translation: CASVGRGDTGELFF.

The CDR3 here is CASSLETVVRYF. The CDR3 region has the DNA TGTGCCAGCAGCTTAGAAACGGTAGTCCGGTACTTC. The chain joins TRBV7-6 to TRBJ2-7; D uncertain. Germline lookup yields CDR1 SGHVS and CDR2 FNYEAQ. The CDR3 extends over 12 amino acids. The germline V and J ends were trimmed by 1 base and 12 bases, with 13 bases remaining between them.

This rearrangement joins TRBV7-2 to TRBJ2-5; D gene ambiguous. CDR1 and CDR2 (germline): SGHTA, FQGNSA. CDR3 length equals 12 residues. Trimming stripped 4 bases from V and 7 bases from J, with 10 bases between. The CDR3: CASSSGQRTQYF. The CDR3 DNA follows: TGTGCCAGCAGCTCCGGTCAAAGGACCCAGTACTTC. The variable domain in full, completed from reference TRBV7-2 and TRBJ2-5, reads GAGVSQSPSNKVTEKGKDVELRCDPISGHTALYWYRQSLGQGLEFLIYFQGNSAPDKSGLPSDRFSAERTGGSVSTLTIQRTQQEDSAVYLCASSSGQRTQYFGPGTRLLVL.

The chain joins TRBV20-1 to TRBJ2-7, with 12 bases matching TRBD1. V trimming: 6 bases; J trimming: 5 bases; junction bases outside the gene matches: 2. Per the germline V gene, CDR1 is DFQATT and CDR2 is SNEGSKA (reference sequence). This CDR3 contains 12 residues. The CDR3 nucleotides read TGCAGTGCCGGGACAGGGGGCCACGAGCAGTACTTC. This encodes CSAGTGGHEQYF.

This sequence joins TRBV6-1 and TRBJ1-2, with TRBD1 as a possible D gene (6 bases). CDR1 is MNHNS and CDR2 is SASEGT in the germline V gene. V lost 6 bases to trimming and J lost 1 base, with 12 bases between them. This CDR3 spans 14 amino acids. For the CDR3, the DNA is TGTGCCAGCAGCCCGGGACAAGATAACTATGGCTACACCTTC. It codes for CASSPGQDNYGYTF.

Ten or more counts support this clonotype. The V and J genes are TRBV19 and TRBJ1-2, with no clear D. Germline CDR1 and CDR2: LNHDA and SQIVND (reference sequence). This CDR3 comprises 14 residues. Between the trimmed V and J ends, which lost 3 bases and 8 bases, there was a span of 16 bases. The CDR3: CASSIGGLEYGYTF. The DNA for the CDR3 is TGTGCCAGTAGTATTGGAGGGTTGGAGTACGGCTACACCTTC. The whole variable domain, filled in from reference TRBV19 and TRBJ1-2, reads DGGITQSPKYLFRKEGQNVTLSCEQNLNHDAMYWYRQDPGQGLRLIYYSQIVNDFQKGDIAEGYSVSREKKESFPLTVTSAQKNPTAFYLCASSIGGLEYGYTFGSGTRLTVV.

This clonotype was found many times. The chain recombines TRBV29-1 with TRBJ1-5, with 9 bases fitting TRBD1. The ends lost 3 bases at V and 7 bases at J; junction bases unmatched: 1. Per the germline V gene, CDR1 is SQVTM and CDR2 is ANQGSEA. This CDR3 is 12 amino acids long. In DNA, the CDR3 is TGCAGCGTTGAGACAGGGGGGCAGCCCCAGCATTTT. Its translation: CSVETGGQPQHF.

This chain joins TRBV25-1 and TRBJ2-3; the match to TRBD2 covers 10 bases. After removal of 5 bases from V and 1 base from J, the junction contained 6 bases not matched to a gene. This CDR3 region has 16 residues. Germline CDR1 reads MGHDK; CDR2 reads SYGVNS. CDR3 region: CASSPDTSGGTDTQYF. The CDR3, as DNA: TGTGCCAGCAGTCCCGATACTAGCGGGGGCACAGATACGCAGTATTTT.

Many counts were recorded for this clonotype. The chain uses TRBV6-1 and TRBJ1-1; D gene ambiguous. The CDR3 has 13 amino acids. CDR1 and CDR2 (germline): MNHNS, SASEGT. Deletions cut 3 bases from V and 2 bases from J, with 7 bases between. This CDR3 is CASSDDPNTEAFF. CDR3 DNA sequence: TGTGCCAGCAGTGACGATCCTAACACTGAAGCTTTCTTT.

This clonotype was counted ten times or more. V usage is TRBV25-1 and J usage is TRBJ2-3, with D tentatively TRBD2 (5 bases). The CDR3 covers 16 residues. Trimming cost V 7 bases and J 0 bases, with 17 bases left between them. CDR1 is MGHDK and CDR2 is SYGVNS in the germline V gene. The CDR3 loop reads CASTWADSSSTDTQYF. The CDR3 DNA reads TGTGCCAGCACCTGGGCGGACTCCTCTAGCACAGATACGCAGTATTTT.

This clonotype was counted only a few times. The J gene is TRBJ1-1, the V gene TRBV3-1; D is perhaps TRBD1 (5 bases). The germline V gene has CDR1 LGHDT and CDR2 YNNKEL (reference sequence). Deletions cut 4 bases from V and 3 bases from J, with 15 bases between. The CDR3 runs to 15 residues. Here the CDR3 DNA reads TGTGCCAGCAGCCGACAAACCTGGGGGGACACTGAAGCTTTCTTT. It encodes CASSRQTWGDTEAFF.

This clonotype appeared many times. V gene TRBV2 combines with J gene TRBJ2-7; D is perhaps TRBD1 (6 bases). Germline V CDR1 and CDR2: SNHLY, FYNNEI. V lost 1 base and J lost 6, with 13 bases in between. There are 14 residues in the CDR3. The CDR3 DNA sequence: TGTGCCAGCAGTGAAGGACAGGCCGGAGGCGAGCAGTACTTC. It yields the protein CASSEGQAGGEQYF.

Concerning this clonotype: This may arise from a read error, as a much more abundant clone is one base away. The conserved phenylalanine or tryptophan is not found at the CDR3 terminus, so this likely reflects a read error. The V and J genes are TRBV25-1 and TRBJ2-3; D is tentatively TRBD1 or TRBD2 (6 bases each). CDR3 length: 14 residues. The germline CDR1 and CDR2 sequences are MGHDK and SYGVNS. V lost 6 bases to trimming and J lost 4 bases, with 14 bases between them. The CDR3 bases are TGTGCCAGCAGCTTGCCGGGGGCAGCAGATACGCAGTATTCT. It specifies CASSLPGAADTQYS.

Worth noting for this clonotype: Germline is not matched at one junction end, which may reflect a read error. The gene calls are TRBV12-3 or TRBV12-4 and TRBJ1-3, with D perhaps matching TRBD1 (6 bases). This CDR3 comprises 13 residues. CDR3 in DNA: TGTGTCAGCAGCAGGGGAAATGGAAACACCATATATTTT. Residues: CVSSRGNGNTIYF.

CDR3 sequence (DNA): TGTGCCTGGAGTCCACTTACAGCGGGTAATCAGCCCCAGCATTTT. As protein: CAWSPLTAGNQPQHF. The chain joins TRBV30 to TRBJ1-5; D call uncertain. The CDR3 contains 15 residues. Germline V gives CDR1 GTSNPN, CDR2 SVGIG (reference sequence). Trimming removed 2 bases from V and 4 bases from J, with 15 bases in between.

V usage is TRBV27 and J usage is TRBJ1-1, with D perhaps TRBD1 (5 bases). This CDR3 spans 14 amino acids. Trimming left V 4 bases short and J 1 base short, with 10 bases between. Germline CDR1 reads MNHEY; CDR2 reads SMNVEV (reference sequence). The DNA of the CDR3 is TGTGCCAGCAGTTCCTTGGGGGGGAACACTGAAGCTTTCTTT. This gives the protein CASSSLGGNTEAFF.